This note documents a single T cell receptor (beta chain) sequence. Using immunoSEQ multiplex PCR, the repertoire was profiled, and TCRdb retains in-frame clones only, with some absent. The sample consists of 70,000 to 90,000 clones, more than 75% of them appearing once. This sample is drawn from a study of OX40 agonist ivuxolimab in advanced cancers. In germline, CDR1 is KGHSH, CDR2 LQKENI. V was clipped by 2 bases and J by 5 bases, with 7 bases between them. This CDR3 is 12 amino acids long. The input for sequencing was CD4+ or CD8+ T cells sorted from blood, taken in a trial of the OX40 agonist ivuxolimab. The origin of this receptor is an adult with an advanced solid tumor such as melanoma, head and neck, liver or kidney cancer. This chain joins TRBV18 and TRBJ2-7; the D is unclear. CDR3 residues: CASSPTLHEQYF. The CDR3 DNA reads as TGTGCCAGCTCACCAACCCTCCACGAGCAGTACTTC. The variable domain in full, with the rest retrieved from reference TRBV18 and TRBJ2-7, is NAGVMQNPRHLVRRRGQEARLRCSPMKGHSHVYWYRQLPEEGLKFMVYLQKENIIDESGMPKERFSAEFPKEGPSILRIQQVVRGDSAAYFCASSPTLHEQYFGPGTRLTVT.